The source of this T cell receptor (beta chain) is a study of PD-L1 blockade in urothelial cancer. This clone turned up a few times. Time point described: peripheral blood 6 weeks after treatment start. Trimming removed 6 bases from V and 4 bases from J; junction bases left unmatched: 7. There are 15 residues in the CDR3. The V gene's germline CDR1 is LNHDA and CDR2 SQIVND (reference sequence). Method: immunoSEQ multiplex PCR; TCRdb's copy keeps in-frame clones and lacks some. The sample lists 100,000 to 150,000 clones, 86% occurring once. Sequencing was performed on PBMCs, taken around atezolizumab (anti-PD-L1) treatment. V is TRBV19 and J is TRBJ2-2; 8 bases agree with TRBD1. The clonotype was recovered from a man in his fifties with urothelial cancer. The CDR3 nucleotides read TGTGCCAGTAGGGACAGGGATCGTGGCACCGGGGAGCTGTTTTTT. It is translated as CASRDRDRGTGELFF.